Listed below are T cell receptor beta chains from one sample, sequenced in a study of blood T cells in healthy people across ages. TCRdb reprocessed the 5' RACE reads via MiXCR and lists one record per CDR3 protein. The sample lists about 780,000 distinct CDR3 sequences, approximately 65% seen once, with roughly 25% in the top ten. Sequencing input: blood. These receptors all come from a young man in good health. The CDR3 runs from the conserved cysteine through the conserved F or W. Fields, in order: D gene, V gene, clone size, J gene, CDR3 protein, CDR3 DNA. The D gene is left open where the match is weak. Size values are once, few and many counts, or a class for expanded clones, and some rows have none.

D: TRBD1
V: TRBV6-1
size: -
J: TRBJ1-2
CDR3: CASSGLTGTGDGYTF
DNA: TGTGCCAGCAGCGGACTGACCGGGACAGGGGATGGCTACACCTTC

D: -
V: TRBV7-2
size: -
J: TRBJ2-1
CDR3: CASSLAPTGRVLFNEQFF
DNA: TGTGCCAGCAGCTTAGCACCCACAGGGAGGGTTCTGTTCAATGAGCAGTTCTTC

D: TRBD1
V: TRBV6-1
size: -
J: TRBJ2-5
CDR3: CASSYDREETQYF
DNA: TGTGCCAGCAGCTACGACAGGGAAGAGACCCAGTACTTC

D: -
V: TRBV9
size: -
J: TRBJ2-3
CDR3: CASSVEVVGPGDTQYF
DNA: TGTGCCAGCAGCGTAGAGGTGGTAGGGCCGGGAGATACGCAGTATTTT

D: TRBD2
V: TRBV6-1
size: -
J: TRBJ2-1
CDR3: CASSAKRPGGAHEQFF
DNA: TGTGCCAGCAGTGCTAAGAGACCCGGGGGGGCGCATGAGCAGTTCTTC

D: -
V: TRBV6-6
size: -
J: TRBJ1-2
CDR3: CANSYEDRGNGYTF
DNA: TGTGCCAACAGTTACGAGGACAGAGGGAATGGCTACACCTTC

D: TRBD1
V: TRBV6-5
size: many
J: TRBJ1-1
CDR3: CASSYINRGNGEAFF
DNA: TGTGCCAGCAGTTACATAAACAGGGGAAATGGCGAAGCTTTCTTT

D: -
V: TRBV7-6
size: once
J: TRBJ2-5
CDR3: CASSLEMETQYF
DNA: TGTGCCAGCAGCCTAGAGATGGAGACCCAGTACTTC

D: TRBD2
V: TRBV10-3
size: -
J: TRBJ2-3
CDR3: CATREGGDTQYF
DNA: TGTGCCACCCGGGAGGGAGGGGATACGCAGTATTTT

D: -
V: TRBV7-9
size: -
J: TRBJ2-1
CDR3: CASSLSRPIPYNEQFF
DNA: TGTGCCAGCAGCTTATCGAGGCCAATCCCGTACAATGAGCAGTTCTTC

D: -
V: TRBV6-5
size: -
J: TRBJ1-2
CDR3: CASSYAVNYGYTF
DNA: TGTGCCAGCAGTTACGCAGTTAACTATGGCTACACCTTC

D: TRBD1
V: TRBV4-1
size: few
J: TRBJ2-1
CDR3: CASSRPGTGRNRNEQFF
DNA: TGCGCCAGCAGCCGCCCTGGGACAGGGAGAAATCGGAATGAGCAGTTCTTC

D: -
V: TRBV6-2/TRBV6-3
size: -
J: TRBJ1-6
CDR3: CASTETGYSPLHF
DNA: TGTGCCAGCACGGAGACAGGTTATTCACCCCTCCACTTT

D: TRBD1
V: TRBV4-2
size: few
J: TRBJ2-5
CDR3: CASSQEAAGGPLQETQYF
DNA: TGTGCCAGCAGCCAAGAAGCGGCAGGGGGCCCTTTGCAAGAGACCCAGTACTTC

D: -
V: TRBV7-9
size: -
J: TRBJ2-5
CDR3: CASSLVRQQETQYF
DNA: TGTGCCAGCAGCTTAGTGCGACAGCAAGAGACCCAGTACTTC

D: -
V: TRBV20-1
size: -
J: TRBJ2-3
CDR3: CSAYRDGTQYF
DNA: TGCAGTGCTTACAGGGATGGTACGCAGTATTTT

D: -
V: TRBV27
size: once
J: TRBJ2-1
CDR3: CASSLLWGTDNEQFF
DNA: TGTGCCAGCAGTTTACTTTGGGGGACCGACAATGAGCAGTTCTTC

D: -
V: TRBV27
size: -
J: TRBJ2-3
CDR3: CASSLSVGQVDTQYF
DNA: TGTGCCAGCAGTCTATCGGTGGGGCAGGTAGATACGCAGTATTTT

D: TRBD1
V: TRBV4-3
size: few
J: TRBJ1-6
CDR3: CASSHHPPGQVNSPLHF
DNA: TGCGCCAGCAGCCACCATCCGCCGGGACAGGTTAATTCACCCCTCCACTTT

D: -
V: TRBV7-3
size: -
J: TRBJ2-7
CDR3: CASSDEQDEQYF
DNA: TGTGCCAGCAGTGATGAACAGGACGAGCAGTACTTC

D: -
V: TRBV6-2/TRBV6-3
size: -
J: TRBJ2-7
CDR3: CASSFRPNQRDEQYF
DNA: TGTGCCAGCAGTTTCAGACCTAACCAGCGTGACGAGCAGTACTTC

D: -
V: TRBV15
size: -
J: TRBJ2-7
CDR3: CATSSGVGERYEQYF
DNA: TGTGCCACCAGCAGTGGCGTGGGGGAAAGATACGAGCAGTACTTC

D: -
V: TRBV9
size: -
J: TRBJ2-7
CDR3: CASSPADSPSYEQYF
DNA: TGTGCCAGCAGCCCCGCAGACAGCCCCTCCTACGAGCAGTACTTC

D: -
V: TRBV7-2
size: few
J: TRBJ2-3
CDR3: CASSPRTGAASGDTQYF
DNA: TGTGCCAGCAGCCCACGGACCGGCGCCGCTTCCGGAGATACGCAGTATTTT

D: -
V: TRBV6-5
size: -
J: TRBJ2-3
CDR3: CASRGFTDTQYF
DNA: TGTGCCAGCAGGGGGTTCACAGATACGCAGTATTTT

D: TRBD1
V: TRBV4-3
size: few
J: TRBJ2-7
CDR3: CASSQEWDRGVEQYF
DNA: TGCGCCAGCAGCCAAGAGTGGGACAGAGGGGTCGAGCAGTACTTC

D: TRBD2
V: TRBV7-3
size: -
J: TRBJ2-1
CDR3: CASSSNPSGGVSEQFF
DNA: TGTGCCAGCAGCTCTAACCCGAGCGGGGGAGTAAGTGAGCAGTTCTTC

D: -
V: TRBV12-3/TRBV12-4
size: once
J: TRBJ2-2
CDR3: CASRPGTKNTGELFF
DNA: TGTGCCAGCAGACCCGGGACAAAAAACACCGGGGAGCTGTTTTTT

D: TRBD2
V: TRBV6-2/TRBV6-3
size: -
J: TRBJ2-5
CDR3: CASRRSGDETQYF
DNA: TGTGCCAGCAGACGGAGCGGGGATGAGACCCAGTACTTC

D: TRBD2
V: TRBV7-2
size: -
J: TRBJ2-7
CDR3: CASSPRSGVSYEQYF
DNA: TGTGCCAGCAGTCCTCGGAGCGGGGTCTCCTACGAGCAGTACTTC

D: -
V: TRBV6-5
size: -
J: TRBJ2-7
CDR3: CASSPWTKQAAQYF
DNA: TGTGCCAGCAGTCCATGGACCAAGCAGGCTGCGCAGTACTTC

D: TRBD2
V: TRBV29-1
size: -
J: TRBJ2-7
CDR3: CSASSGGITYEQYF
DNA: TGCAGCGCCTCTAGCGGGGGAATAACCTACGAGCAGTACTTC

D: -
V: TRBV5-5
size: -
J: TRBJ1-5
CDR3: CASTRQASSNQPQHF
DNA: TGTGCCAGCACCAGACAGGCTTCTAGCAATCAGCCCCAGCATTTT

D: -
V: TRBV20-1
size: -
J: TRBJ1-2
CDR3: CSANTRTEANYGYTF
DNA: TGCAGTGCAAACACCCGGACGGAGGCTAACTATGGCTACACCTTC

D: -
V: TRBV30
size: -
J: TRBJ2-7
CDR3: CACHRVPYEQYF
DNA: TGTGCCTGCCACAGGGTTCCCTACGAGCAGTACTTC

D: TRBD2
V: TRBV7-2
size: -
J: TRBJ2-3
CDR3: CASSLDPSSGGRGTQYF
DNA: TGTGCCAGCAGTTTAGACCCCTCTAGCGGGGGGCGAGGTACGCAGTATTTT

D: TRBD2
V: TRBV5-1
size: few
J: TRBJ2-7
CDR3: CASSLSGGNYEQYF
DNA: TGCGCCAGCAGCTTGAGCGGGGGTAACTACGAGCAGTACTTC

D: TRBD1
V: TRBV2
size: -
J: TRBJ1-1
CDR3: CASQSDRVNTEAFF
DNA: TGTGCCAGCCAATCGGACAGGGTGAACACTGAAGCTTTCTTT

D: -
V: TRBV14
size: -
J: TRBJ1-1
CDR3: CASSQQGSHTEAFF
DNA: TGTGCCAGCAGCCAACAGGGCAGCCACACTGAAGCTTTCTTT

D: TRBD2
V: TRBV15
size: few
J: TRBJ2-7
CDR3: CATSRRGGSYEQYF
DNA: TGTGCCACCAGCAGACGGGGAGGGTCCTACGAGCAGTACTTC

D: TRBD1
V: TRBV7-2
size: -
J: TRBJ2-1
CDR3: CASSLMGQGAIYNEQFF
DNA: TGTGCCAGCAGCTTAATGGGACAGGGGGCGATCTACAATGAGCAGTTCTTC

D: -
V: TRBV9
size: -
J: TRBJ1-6
CDR3: CASSGGGQSPLHF
DNA: TGTGCCAGCAGCGGGGGCGGTCAATCACCCCTCCACTTT

D: TRBD2
V: TRBV20-1
size: few
J: TRBJ2-7
CDR3: CRPTSGGYEQYF
DNA: TGCAGGCCTACTAGCGGGGGCTACGAGCAGTACTTC

D: -
V: TRBV7-9
size: -
J: TRBJ2-1
CDR3: CASSPAMIYNEQFF
DNA: TGTGCCAGCAGCCCAGCGATGATCTACAATGAGCAGTTCTTC

D: TRBD1
V: TRBV27
size: -
J: TRBJ1-2
CDR3: CASRPTTQGARGFGYTF
DNA: TGTGCCAGCAGGCCGACTACACAGGGGGCCCGGGGTTTTGGCTACACCTTC

D: -
V: TRBV3-1
size: few
J: TRBJ1-5
CDR3: CASSGNPGGQPQHF
DNA: TGTGCCAGCAGTGGTAACCCGGGGGGCCAGCCCCAGCATTTT

D: TRBD2
V: TRBV9
size: once
J: TRBJ2-3
CDR3: CASSVATSGGVQDTQYF
DNA: TGTGCCAGCAGCGTAGCTACGAGCGGGGGGGTTCAAGATACGCAGTATTTT

D: TRBD2
V: TRBV6-5
size: -
J: TRBJ2-5
CDR3: CASSFSGLAGEGETQYF
DNA: TGTGCCAGCAGTTTCTCGGGACTAGCGGGGGAGGGAGAGACCCAGTACTTC

D: -
V: TRBV6-5
size: -
J: TRBJ1-4
CDR3: CASSLVRSEKLFF
DNA: TGTGCCAGCAGTCTAGTGAGAAGTGAAAAACTGTTTTTT

D: -
V: TRBV4-3
size: few
J: TRBJ2-1
CDR3: CASSQSRRAPIDEQFF
DNA: TGCGCCAGCAGCCAGTCCCGCCGGGCTCCAATCGATGAGCAGTTCTTC